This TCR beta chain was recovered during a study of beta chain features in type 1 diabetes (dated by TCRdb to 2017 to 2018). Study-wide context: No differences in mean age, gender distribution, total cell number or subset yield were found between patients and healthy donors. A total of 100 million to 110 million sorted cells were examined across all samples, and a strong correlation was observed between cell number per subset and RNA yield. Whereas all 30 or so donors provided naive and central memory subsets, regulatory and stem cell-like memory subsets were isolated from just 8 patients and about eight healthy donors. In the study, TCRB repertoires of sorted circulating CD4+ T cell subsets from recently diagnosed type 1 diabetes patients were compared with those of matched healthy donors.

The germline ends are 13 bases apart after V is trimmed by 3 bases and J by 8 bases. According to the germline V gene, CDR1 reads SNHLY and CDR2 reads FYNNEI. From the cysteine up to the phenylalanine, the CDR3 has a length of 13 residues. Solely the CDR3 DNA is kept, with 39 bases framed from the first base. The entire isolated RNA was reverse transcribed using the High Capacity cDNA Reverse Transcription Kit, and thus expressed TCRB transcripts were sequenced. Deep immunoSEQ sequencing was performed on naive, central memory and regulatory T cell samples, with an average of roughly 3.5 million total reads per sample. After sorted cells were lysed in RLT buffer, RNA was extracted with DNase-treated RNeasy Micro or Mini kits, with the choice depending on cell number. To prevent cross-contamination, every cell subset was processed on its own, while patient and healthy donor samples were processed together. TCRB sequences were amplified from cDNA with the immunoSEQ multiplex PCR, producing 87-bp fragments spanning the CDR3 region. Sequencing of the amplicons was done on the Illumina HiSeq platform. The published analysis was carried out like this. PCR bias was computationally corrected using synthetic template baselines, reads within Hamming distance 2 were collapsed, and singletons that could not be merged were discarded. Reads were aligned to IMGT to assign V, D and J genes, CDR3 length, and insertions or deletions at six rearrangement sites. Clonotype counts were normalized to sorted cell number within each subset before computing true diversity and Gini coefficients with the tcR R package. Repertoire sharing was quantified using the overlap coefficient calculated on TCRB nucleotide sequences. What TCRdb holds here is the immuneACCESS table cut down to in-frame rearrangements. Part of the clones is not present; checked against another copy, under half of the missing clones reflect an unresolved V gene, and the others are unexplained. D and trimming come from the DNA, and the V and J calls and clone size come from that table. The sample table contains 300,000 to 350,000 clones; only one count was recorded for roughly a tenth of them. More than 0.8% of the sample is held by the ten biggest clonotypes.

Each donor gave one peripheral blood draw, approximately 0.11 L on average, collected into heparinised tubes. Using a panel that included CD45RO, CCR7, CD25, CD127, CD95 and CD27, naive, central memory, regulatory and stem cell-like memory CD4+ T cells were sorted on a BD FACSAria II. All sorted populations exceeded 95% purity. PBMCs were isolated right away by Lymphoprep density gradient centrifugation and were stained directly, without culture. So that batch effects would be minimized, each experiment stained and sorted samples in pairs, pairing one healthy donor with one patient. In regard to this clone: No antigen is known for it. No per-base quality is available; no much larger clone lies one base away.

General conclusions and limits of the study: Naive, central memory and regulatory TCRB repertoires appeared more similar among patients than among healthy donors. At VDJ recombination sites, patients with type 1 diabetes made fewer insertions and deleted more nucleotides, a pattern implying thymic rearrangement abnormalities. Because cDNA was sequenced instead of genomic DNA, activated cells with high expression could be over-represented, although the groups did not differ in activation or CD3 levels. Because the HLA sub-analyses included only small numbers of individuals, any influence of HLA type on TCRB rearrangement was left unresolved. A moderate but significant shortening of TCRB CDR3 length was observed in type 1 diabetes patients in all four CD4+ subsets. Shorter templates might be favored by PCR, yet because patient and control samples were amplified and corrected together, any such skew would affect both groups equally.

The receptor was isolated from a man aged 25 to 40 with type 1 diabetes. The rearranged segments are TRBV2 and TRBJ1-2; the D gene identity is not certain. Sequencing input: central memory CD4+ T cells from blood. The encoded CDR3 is CASSDDTWRGYTF. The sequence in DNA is TGTGCCAGCAGTGATGACACCTGGAGGGGCTACACCTTC.